Presented here are 4 T cell receptor beta chains from one specimen sequenced in a study of identical twins. TCRdb fed the 5' RACE reads into MiXCR, producing one record per CDR3 protein. This table has roughly 690,000 distinct CDR3 sequences, 21% appearing once. This same sample was also taken into another study, of T cells expressing NK-cell markers.

The sample was PBMCs. The receptor source for this set is a woman aged 18-35 years in good health.

The J gene is TRBJ1-3, the V gene TRBV6-5, with D perhaps matching TRBD1 (6 bases). The length of the CDR3 is 18 residues. The V end lost 3 bases, the J end lost 0 bases, and 18 bases lay between the germline ends. CDR1 and CDR2 (germline): MNHEY, SVGAGI. In DNA form, the CDR3 reads TGTGCCAGCAGTTATCAATTAATACAGGGCGGCTCTGGAAACACCATATATTTT. It encodes CASSYQLIQGGSGNTIYF.

This clonotype was counted between two and nine times. The germline gene is not matched at one end of the junction; a read error may be the cause. V is TRBV5-1 and J is TRBJ2-1; no definite D call. In germline, CDR1 is SGHRS, CDR2 YFSETQ. The CDR3 loop spans 12 amino acids. CDR3 coding DNA: TGCGCCAGCCGCTTCCGGGCTAGACGTCGGTTCTTC. Translation gives CASRFRARRRFF.

V is TRBV12-3 or TRBV12-4 and J is TRBJ2-2; D uncertain. The CDR3 spans 14 residues. The V end was cut by 3 bases, the J end by 5 bases, with 10 bases between. Here the CDR3 reads CASSFSVWTGELFF. CDR3 nucleotide sequence: TGTGCCAGCAGTTTTTCAGTCTGGACCGGGGAGCTGTTTTTT.

Only a few counts were recorded for this clonotype. The V and J genes are TRBV10-3 and TRBJ2-3; D is perhaps TRBD1 or TRBD2 (5 bases each). V gave up 5 bases and J gave up 4 bases, with 16 bases separating them. Germline V lookup: CDR1 ENHRY, CDR2 SYGVKD. The CDR3 has 15 amino acids. Here the CDR3 reads CAISPGSRGADTQYF. CDR3 nucleotides: TGTGCCATCAGTCCCGGGTCCCGAGGGGCAGATACGCAGTATTTT.